This paragraph covers one T cell receptor (beta chain) sequence. The data were taken from a study of blood T cell repertoires in COVID-19. Profiled with immunoSEQ multiplex PCR; TCRdb holds only in-frame clones, not every one. This table holds fewer than 400,000 clones, around 90% found once. Everyone who took part was about 18 to 89 years old, and they came from 20 to 25 US areas. Germline CDR1 and CDR2: LGHNA and YNFKEQ. The V and J ends lost 4 bases and 1 base respectively, with 8 bases between them. This CDR3 contains 13 residues. The sequencing sample was made of PBMCs or T cells enriched from blood (not recorded which). The J gene is TRBJ2-7, the V gene TRBV4-2; no clear D. The source of this sequence is a young woman who had recovered from COVID-19. The CDR3 DNA is TGTGCCAGCAGCCCACACGAATCCTACGAGCAGTACTTC. It yields the protein CASSPHESYEQYF.